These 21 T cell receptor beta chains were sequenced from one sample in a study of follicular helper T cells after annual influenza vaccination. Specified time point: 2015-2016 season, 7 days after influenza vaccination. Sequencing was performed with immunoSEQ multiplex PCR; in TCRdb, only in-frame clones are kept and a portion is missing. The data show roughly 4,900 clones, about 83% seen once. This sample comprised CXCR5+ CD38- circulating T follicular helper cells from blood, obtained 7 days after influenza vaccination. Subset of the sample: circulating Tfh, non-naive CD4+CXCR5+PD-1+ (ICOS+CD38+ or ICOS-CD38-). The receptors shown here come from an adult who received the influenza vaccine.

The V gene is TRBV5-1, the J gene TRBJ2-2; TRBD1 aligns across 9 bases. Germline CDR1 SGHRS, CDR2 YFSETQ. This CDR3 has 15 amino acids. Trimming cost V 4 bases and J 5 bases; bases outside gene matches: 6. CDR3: CASSPTGGWTGELFF. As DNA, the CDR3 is TGCGCCAGCAGCCCGACAGGGGGTTGGACCGGGGAGCTGTTTTTT. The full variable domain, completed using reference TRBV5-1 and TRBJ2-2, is KAGVTQTPRYLIKTRGQQVTLSCSPISGHRSVSWYQQTPGQGLQFLFEYFSETQRNKGNFPGRFSGRQFSNSRSEMNVSTLELGDSALYLCASSPTGGWTGELFFGEGSRLTVL.

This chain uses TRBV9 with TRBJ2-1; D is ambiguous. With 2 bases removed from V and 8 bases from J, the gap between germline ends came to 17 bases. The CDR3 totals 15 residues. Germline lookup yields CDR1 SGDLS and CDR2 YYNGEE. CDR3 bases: TGTGCCAGCAGCGTTGGCGGCTTACCCTGGGATGAGCAGTTCTTC. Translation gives CASSVGGLPWDEQFF.

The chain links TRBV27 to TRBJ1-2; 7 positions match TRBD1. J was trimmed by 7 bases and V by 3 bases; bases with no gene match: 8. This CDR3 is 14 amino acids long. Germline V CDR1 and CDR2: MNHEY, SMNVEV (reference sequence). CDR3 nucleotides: TGTGCCAGCAGTTTTGACAGGGAATTCGGTGGCTACACCTTC. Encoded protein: CASSFDREFGGYTF.

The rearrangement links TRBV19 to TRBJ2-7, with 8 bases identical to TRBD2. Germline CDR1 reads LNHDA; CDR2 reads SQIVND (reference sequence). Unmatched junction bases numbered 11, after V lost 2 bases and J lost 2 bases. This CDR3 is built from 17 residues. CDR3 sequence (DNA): TGTGCCAGTAGTATATCGGCGGGGGGAAGGAGGCCCTACGAGCAGTACTTC. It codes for CASSISAGGRRPYEQYF.

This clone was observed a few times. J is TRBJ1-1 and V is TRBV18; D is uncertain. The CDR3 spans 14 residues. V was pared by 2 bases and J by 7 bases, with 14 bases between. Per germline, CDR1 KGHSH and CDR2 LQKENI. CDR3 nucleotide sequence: TGTGCCAGCTCACCAAGTTCGCACAGTGGTGAAGCTTTCTTT. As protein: CASSPSSHSGEAFF.

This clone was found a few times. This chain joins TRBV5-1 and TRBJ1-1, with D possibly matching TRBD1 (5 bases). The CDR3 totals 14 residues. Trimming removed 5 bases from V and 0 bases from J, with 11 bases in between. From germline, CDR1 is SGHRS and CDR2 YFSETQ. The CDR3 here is CASRDKELNTEAFF. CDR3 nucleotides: TGCGCCAGCAGGGACAAGGAATTGAACACTGAAGCTTTCTTT. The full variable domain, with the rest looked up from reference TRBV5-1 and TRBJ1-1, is KAGVTQTPRYLIKTRGQQVTLSCSPISGHRSVSWYQQTPGQGLQFLFEYFSETQRNKGNFPGRFSGRQFSNSRSEMNVSTLELGDSALYLCASRDKELNTEAFFGQGTRLTVV.

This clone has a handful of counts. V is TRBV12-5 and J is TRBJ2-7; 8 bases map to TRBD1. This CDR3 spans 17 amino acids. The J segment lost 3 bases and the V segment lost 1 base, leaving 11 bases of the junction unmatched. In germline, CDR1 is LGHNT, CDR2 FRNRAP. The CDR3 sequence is CASGLASRGTGRYEQYF. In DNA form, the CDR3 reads TGTGCTAGTGGTTTGGCCTCCAGAGGGACAGGACGCTACGAGCAGTACTTC.

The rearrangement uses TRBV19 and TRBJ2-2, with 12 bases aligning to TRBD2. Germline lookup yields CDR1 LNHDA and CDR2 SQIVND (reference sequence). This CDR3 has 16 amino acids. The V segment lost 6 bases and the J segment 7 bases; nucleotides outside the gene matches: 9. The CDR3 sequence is CASRKTTSGGYGELFF. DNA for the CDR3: TGTGCCAGTAGAAAAACGACTAGCGGGGGATACGGGGAGCTGTTTTTT.

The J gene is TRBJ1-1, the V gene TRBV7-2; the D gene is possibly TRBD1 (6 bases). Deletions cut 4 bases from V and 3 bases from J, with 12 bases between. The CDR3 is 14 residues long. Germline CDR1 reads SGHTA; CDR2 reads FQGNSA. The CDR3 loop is CASSSQGPYTEAFF. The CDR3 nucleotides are TGTGCCAGCAGCTCACAGGGCCCCTACACTGAAGCTTTCTTT.

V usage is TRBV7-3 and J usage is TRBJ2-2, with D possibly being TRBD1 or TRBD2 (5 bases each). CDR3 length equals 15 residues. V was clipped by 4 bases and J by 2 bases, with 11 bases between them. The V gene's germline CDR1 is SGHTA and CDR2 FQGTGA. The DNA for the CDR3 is TGTGCCAGCAGCTCAACCGGGACCAACACCGGGGAGCTGTTTTTT. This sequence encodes CASSSTGTNTGELFF.

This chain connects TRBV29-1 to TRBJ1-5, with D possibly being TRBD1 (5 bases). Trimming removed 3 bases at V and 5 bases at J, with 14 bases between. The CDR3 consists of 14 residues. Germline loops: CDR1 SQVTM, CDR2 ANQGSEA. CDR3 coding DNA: TGCAGCGTTGAGGGGGGAAGAGTGGATCAGCCCCAGCATTTT. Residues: CSVEGGRVDQPQHF.

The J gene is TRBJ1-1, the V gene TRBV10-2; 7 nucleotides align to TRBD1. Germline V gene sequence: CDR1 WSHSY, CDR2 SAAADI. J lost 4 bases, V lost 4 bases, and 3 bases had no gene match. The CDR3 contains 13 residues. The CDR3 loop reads CASSGQGGTEAFF. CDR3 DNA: TGCGCCAGCAGTGGACAGGGAGGCACTGAAGCTTTCTTT.

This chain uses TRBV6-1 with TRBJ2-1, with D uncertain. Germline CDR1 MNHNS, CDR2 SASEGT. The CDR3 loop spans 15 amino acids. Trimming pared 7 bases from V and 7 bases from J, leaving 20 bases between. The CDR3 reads CASNRALGLQNEQFF. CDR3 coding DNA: TGTGCCAGCAATCGGGCCCTAGGATTACAGAATGAGCAGTTCTTC.

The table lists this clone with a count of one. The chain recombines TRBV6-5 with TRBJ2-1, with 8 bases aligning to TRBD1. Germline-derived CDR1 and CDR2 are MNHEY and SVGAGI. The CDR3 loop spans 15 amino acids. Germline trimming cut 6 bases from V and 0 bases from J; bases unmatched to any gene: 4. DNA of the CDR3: TGTGCCAGCAGGACCGGGACAGGCTCCTACAATGAGCAGTTCTTC. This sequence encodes CASRTGTGSYNEQFF.

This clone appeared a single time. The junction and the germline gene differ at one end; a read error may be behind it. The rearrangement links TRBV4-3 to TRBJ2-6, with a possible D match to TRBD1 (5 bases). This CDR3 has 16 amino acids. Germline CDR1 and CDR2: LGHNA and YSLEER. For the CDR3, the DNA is TGCGCCAGCAGTGACATGACCCTCTCTGGGGCCAACGTCCTAACTTTC. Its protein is CASSDMTLSGANVLTF.

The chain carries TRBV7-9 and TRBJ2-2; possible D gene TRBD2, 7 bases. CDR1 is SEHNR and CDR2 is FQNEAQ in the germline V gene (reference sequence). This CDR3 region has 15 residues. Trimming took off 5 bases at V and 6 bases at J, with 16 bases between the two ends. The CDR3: CASSRAGGAAGELFF. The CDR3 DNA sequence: TGTGCCAGCAGCCGTGCTGGGGGGGCTGCCGGGGAGCTGTTTTTT. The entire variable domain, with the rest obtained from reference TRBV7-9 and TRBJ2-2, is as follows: DTGVSQNPRHKITKRGQNVTFRCDPISEHNRLYWYRQTLGQGPEFLTYFQNEAQLEKSRLLSDRFSAERPKGSFSTLEIQRTEQGDSAMYLCASSRAGGAAGELFFGEGSRLTVL.

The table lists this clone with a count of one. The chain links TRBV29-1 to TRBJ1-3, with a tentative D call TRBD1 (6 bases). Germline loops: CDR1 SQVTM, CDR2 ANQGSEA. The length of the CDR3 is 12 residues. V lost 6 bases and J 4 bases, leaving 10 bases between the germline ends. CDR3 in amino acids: CSVDTGGNTIYF. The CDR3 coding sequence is TGCAGCGTCGATACAGGGGGAAACACCATATATTTT. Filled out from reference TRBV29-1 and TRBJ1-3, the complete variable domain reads SAVISQKPSRDICQRGTSLTIQCQVDSQVTMMFWYRQQPGQSLTLIATANQGSEATYESGFVIDKFPISRPNLTFSTLTVSNMSPEDSSIYLCSVDTGGNTIYFGEGSWLTVV.

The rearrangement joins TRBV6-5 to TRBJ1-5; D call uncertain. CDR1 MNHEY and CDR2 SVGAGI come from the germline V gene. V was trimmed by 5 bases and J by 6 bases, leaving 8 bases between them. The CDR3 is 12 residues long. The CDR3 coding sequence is TGTGCCAGCAGTCCCCAGATTCAGCCCCAGCATTTT. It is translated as CASSPQIQPQHF.

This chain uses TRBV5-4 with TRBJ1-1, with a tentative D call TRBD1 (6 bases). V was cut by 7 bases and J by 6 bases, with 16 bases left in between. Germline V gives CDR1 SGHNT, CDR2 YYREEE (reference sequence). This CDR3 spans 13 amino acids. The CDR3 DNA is TGTGCCAGCGGGAGGGGGGGTAGCGCTGAAGCTTTCTTT. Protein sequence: CASGRGGSAEAFF.

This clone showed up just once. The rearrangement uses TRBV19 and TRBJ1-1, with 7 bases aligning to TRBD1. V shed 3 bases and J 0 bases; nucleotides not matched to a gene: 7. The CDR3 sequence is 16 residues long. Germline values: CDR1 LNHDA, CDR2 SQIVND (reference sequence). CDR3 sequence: CASSIIGQAMNTEAFF. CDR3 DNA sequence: TGTGCCAGTAGTATTATAGGACAGGCGATGAACACTGAAGCTTTCTTT.

CDR3 DNA sequence: TGTGCCAGCAGCTTGTCCGGGGTTGGAAACACCATATATTTT. Its protein product is CASSLSGVGNTIYF. The genes are TRBV5-4 and TRBJ1-3; D remains unclear. Per the germline V gene, CDR1 is SGHNT and CDR2 is YYREEE (reference sequence). This CDR3 is 14 amino acids long. The V gene lost 1 base and the J gene lost 3 bases, with 8 bases spanning the gap.